These T cell receptor beta chains were read from a single sample in a study of T cells in Graves' hyperthyroidism and ophthalmopathy. TCRdb recomputed calls from the multiplex PCR reads with MiXCR, one row per CDR3 protein. The sample records 300,000 to 400,000 distinct CDR3 sequences, around a fifth being singletons. Sequenced material: blood. The origin of the receptors is a woman aged 50 to 60 with Graves' hyperthyroidism. The CDR3 runs from the conserved cysteine through the conserved F or W.

V gene: TRBV11-3; J gene: TRBJ2-3; CDR3 protein: CASSFIGTGGTDTQYF
V gene: TRBV28; J gene: TRBJ1-2; CDR3 protein: CASSLQGPGYGYTF
V gene: TRBV11-2; J gene: TRBJ1-1; CDR3 protein: CASSPTTGTASQVFF
V gene: TRBV18; J gene: TRBJ2-7; CDR3 protein: CASSPLQGWDEQYF
V gene: TRBV12-3/TRBV12-4; J gene: TRBJ1-1; CDR3 protein: CASTPTGGNTEAFF
V gene: TRBV20-1; J gene: TRBJ2-7; CDR3 protein: CSAYLAGNSYEQYF
V gene: TRBV29-1; J gene: TRBJ1-1; CDR3 protein: CSVAVRVGNTEAFF
V gene: TRBV20-1; J gene: TRBJ1-1; CDR3 protein: CSANIGGRGFEAFF
V gene: TRBV4-1; J gene: TRBJ2-7; CDR3 protein: CASSQVGRTYEQYF
V gene: TRBV29-1; J gene: TRBJ2-5; CDR3 protein: CSVEVAGNQETQYF
V gene: TRBV11-2; J gene: TRBJ2-1; CDR3 protein: CASSPVGTFYNEQFF
V gene: TRBV6-1; J gene: TRBJ2-7; CDR3 protein: CASSEVFRGSYEQYF
V gene: TRBV6-1; J gene: TRBJ2-7; CDR3 protein: CASSDPGNEQYF
V gene: TRBV2; J gene: TRBJ1-6; CDR3 protein: CASSPGQGGENSPLHF
V gene: TRBV2; J gene: TRBJ2-5; CDR3 protein: CASTGTGGGETQYF
V gene: TRBV6-1; J gene: TRBJ2-7; CDR3 protein: CASSSGTGSYEQYF
V gene: TRBV4-1; J gene: TRBJ2-2; CDR3 protein: CASSQGVVTGELFF
V gene: TRBV27; J gene: TRBJ1-2; CDR3 protein: CASSLSHRTDYGYTF
V gene: TRBV9; J gene: TRBJ1-1; CDR3 protein: CASSDLNTEAFF
V gene: TRBV20-1; J gene: TRBJ1-2; CDR3 protein: CSARDSKKGAPDYGYTF
V gene: TRBV29-1; J gene: TRBJ1-4; CDR3 protein: CSVALRDRDHEKLFF
V gene: TRBV12-3/TRBV12-4; J gene: TRBJ1-6; CDR3 protein: CASSLVRNSYNSPLHF
V gene: TRBV3-1; J gene: TRBJ1-4; CDR3 protein: CASSQGTGNEKLFF
V gene: TRBV5-5; J gene: TRBJ2-5; CDR3 protein: CASSAGPQETQYF
V gene: TRBV20-1; J gene: TRBJ2-7; CDR3 protein: CSARDLGGRSGEQYF
V gene: TRBV29-1; J gene: TRBJ2-7; CDR3 protein: CSVGEYEQYF
V gene: TRBV12-3/TRBV12-4; J gene: TRBJ2-1; CDR3 protein: CASSSGGSGSTEQFF
V gene: TRBV7-9; J gene: TRBJ1-1; CDR3 protein: CASSATVNTEAFF
V gene: TRBV2; J gene: TRBJ2-7; CDR3 protein: CASFSRETGRRSYEQYF
V gene: TRBV7-9; J gene: TRBJ2-2; CDR3 protein: CASRHDSNTGELFF
V gene: TRBV19; J gene: TRBJ1-1; CDR3 protein: CASRMDRDNTEAFF
V gene: TRBV7-9; J gene: TRBJ2-5; CDR3 protein: CASSWSNQETQYF
V gene: TRBV2; J gene: TRBJ2-1; CDR3 protein: CASPARGSNNEQFF
V gene: TRBV28; J gene: TRBJ1-5; CDR3 protein: CASSFLAGATNQPQHF
V gene: TRBV5-1; J gene: TRBJ2-1; CDR3 protein: CASSLDIRSSYNEQFF
V gene: TRBV2; J gene: TRBJ2-2; CDR3 protein: CASKRDRVTGELFF
V gene: TRBV28; J gene: TRBJ2-3; CDR3 protein: CASTLAGTTDTQYF
V gene: TRBV6-1; J gene: TRBJ1-6; CDR3 protein: CASRGQGTYNSPLHF
V gene: TRBV20-1; J gene: TRBJ1-1; CDR3 protein: CSAPSGTANTEAFF
V gene: TRBV28; J gene: TRBJ2-3; CDR3 protein: CASSFGRVTDTQYF
V gene: TRBV7-2; J gene: TRBJ2-5; CDR3 protein: CASSLRAAPQETQYF